A single sample gave rise to the 27 T cell receptor beta chains below, sequenced in a study of T-cell reconstitution after alpha-beta-depleted transplantation in children. Molecular barcoding with unique molecular identifiers was used for the TCRbeta library. A single record per CDR3 protein comes from TCRdb applying MiXCR to the PCR reads. The sample holds approximately 350,000 distinct CDR3 sequences; less than 15% are singletons and the top ten take approximately 4.3%. Sequencing was performed on PBMCs, taken from the stem cell graft. The receptors stem from a human donor who donated a stem cell graft to a child with Fanconi anemia.

V gene TRBV2 combines with J gene TRBJ2-1, with 9 positions matching TRBD2. CDR1 and CDR2 (germline): SNHLY, FYNNEI. With V trimmed by 2 bases and J by 6 bases, 5 bases remained unmatched. This CDR3 contains 15 residues. This CDR3 reads CASSERLAGFNEQFF. The CDR3 DNA follows: TGTGCCAGCAGTGAACGTCTAGCGGGATTCAATGAGCAGTTCTTC.

This clonotype has at least ten counts. The J gene is TRBJ2-7, the V gene TRBV7-2, with 8 bases fitting TRBD1. V trimming: 4 bases; J trimming: 3 bases; junction bases outside the gene matches: 5. The CDR3 consists of 14 residues. Germline V gene lookup returns CDR1 SGHTA and CDR2 FQGNSA. CDR3 nucleotides: TGTGCCAGCAGCTACCAGACAGGGGACTACGAGCAGTACTTC. Amino acids: CASSYQTGDYEQYF.

This clonotype was picked up a small number of times. The chain links TRBV5-1 to TRBJ2-2, with D unclear. Trimming stripped 4 bases from V and 6 bases from J, with 13 bases between. In germline, CDR1 is SGHRS, CDR2 YFSETQ. This CDR3 contains 14 residues. CDR3 DNA sequence: TGCGCCAGCAGCGTGGGGTCGCAGCCCGGGGAGCTGTTTTTT. It codes for CASSVGSQPGELFF.

The chain couples TRBV7-2 to TRBJ2-3; D might be TRBD1 (5 bases). The V end was cut by 1 base, the J end by 1 base, with 9 bases between. In germline, CDR1 is SGHTA, CDR2 FQGNSA. The CDR3 length is 15 residues. The CDR3 reads CASSLDGARTDTQYF. DNA of the CDR3: TGTGCCAGCAGCTTAGATGGGGCCCGCACAGATACGCAGTATTTT.

The V and J genes are TRBV2 and TRBJ1-1; D might be TRBD1 (5 bases). The germline CDR1 and CDR2 sequences are SNHLY and FYNNEI. The V and J ends lost 8 bases and 4 bases respectively, with 20 bases between them. This CDR3 comprises 15 residues. The CDR3 reads CASEGRGADSTEAFF. CDR3 coding DNA: TGTGCCAGCGAGGGGCGAGGGGCAGATAGCACTGAAGCTTTCTTT.

For this clonotype: The conserved phenylalanine or tryptophan is not found at the CDR3 terminus, so this likely reflects a read error. This rearrangement joins TRBV11-2 to TRBJ2-7; 8 nucleotides agree with TRBD2. Trimming removed 5 bases from V and 0 bases from J; junction bases left unmatched: 3. Germline V gives CDR1 SGHAT, CDR2 FQNNGV. This CDR3 has 14 amino acids. The CDR3 region is CASSMRGVSYEQYS. The DNA of the CDR3 is TGTGCCAGCAGCATGCGGGGGGTCTCCTACGAGCAGTACTCC.

The sample holds many counts of this clonotype. The chain is built from TRBV27 and TRBJ1-2; D call uncertain. Germline assignment: CDR1 MNHEY and CDR2 SMNVEV (reference sequence). This CDR3 comprises 14 residues. The ends were cut back, 6 bases at V and 4 bases at J, with 15 bases in the middle. The CDR3, as DNA: TGTGCCAGCAGCCCCCAGCCCGATCCCTATGGCTACACCTTC. This gives the protein CASSPQPDPYGYTF.

CDR3 in DNA: TGTGCCAGCAGCTCAAGGACCCGGGCCTACGAGCAGTACTTC. The encoded protein is CASSSRTRAYEQYF. The chain joins TRBV12-3 or TRBV12-4 to TRBJ2-7; D gene unclear. The CDR3 consists of 14 residues. Trimming took off 6 bases at V and 2 bases at J, with 14 bases between the two ends.

In its sample, this clonotype was seen many times. The chain carries TRBV28 and TRBJ2-3; a possible D gene is TRBD1 (8 bases). The CDR3 contains 15 residues. Germline V gene data show CDR1 as MDHEN and CDR2 as SYDVKM. Trimming removed 7 bases at V and 3 bases at J, with 17 bases between. The CDR3 here is CASTPQGGGTDTQYF. CDR3 sequence (DNA): TGTGCCAGCACTCCACAGGGGGGAGGGACAGATACGCAGTATTTT.

This clonotype was counted at least ten times. The chain uses TRBV20-1 and TRBJ2-1; 9 positions match TRBD1. The CDR3 has 16 amino acids. Germline V gives CDR1 DFQATT, CDR2 SNEGSKA (reference sequence). The trim removed 0 bases at V and 2 bases at J, leaving 5 bases unmatched. CDR3: CSARDKDRGPYNEQFF. The CDR3 DNA reads as TGCAGTGCTAGAGATAAGGACAGGGGCCCCTACAATGAGCAGTTCTTC.

This clonotype has at least ten counts. The chain is built from TRBV4-3 and TRBJ1-1; possible D gene TRBD1, 5 bases. This CDR3 spans 14 amino acids. Germline assignment: CDR1 LGHNA and CDR2 YSLEER. V was cut by 0 bases and J by 7 bases, with 12 bases left in between. The DNA for the CDR3 is TGCGCCAGCAGCCAAGATATCGGAAGGGGTGAAGCTTTCTTT. This gives the protein CASSQDIGRGEAFF.

The sample holds a few counts of this clonotype. The chain has TRBV6-2 or TRBV6-3 and TRBJ1-1, with D possibly TRBD1 on 5 matching bases. Looked up from germline, CDR1 is MNHEY and CDR2 is SVGEGT. V lost 7 bases and J lost 4, with 16 bases in between. The length of the CDR3 is 14 residues. As DNA, the CDR3 is TGTGCCAGCACAAGGTACGGGCAGGGCACTGAAGCTTTCTTT. It encodes CASTRYGQGTEAFF.

This clonotype was counted ten times or more. The CDR3 loop reads CASSVGQTNYGYTF. In DNA, the CDR3 is TGTGCCAGCAGCGTGGGACAGACTAACTATGGCTACACCTTC. This chain links TRBV9 with TRBJ1-2; 7 nucleotides line up with TRBD1. The CDR3 length is 14 residues. Germline trimming cut 2 bases from V and 0 bases from J; bases unmatched to any gene: 1. Germline V gene lookup returns CDR1 SGDLS and CDR2 YYNGEE. Full variable domain (remainder filled in from reference TRBV9 and TRBJ1-2): DSGVTQTPKHLITATGQRVTLRCSPRSGDLSVYWYQQSLDQGLQFLIQYYNGEERAKGNILERFSAQQFPDLHSELNLSSLELGDSALYFCASSVGQTNYGYTFGSGTRLTVV.

In its sample, this clonotype was seen a few times. V is TRBV5-1 and J is TRBJ2-2; D ambiguous. Trimming removed 4 bases at V and 3 bases at J, with 10 bases between. The CDR3 loop spans 14 amino acids. The germline gives CDR1 SGHRS, CDR2 YFSETQ. As DNA, the CDR3 is TGCGCCAGCAGCCTTTTGACCGACACCGGGGAGCTGTTTTTT. Translated, it gives CASSLLTDTGELFF.

This clonotype was detected many times. CDR3 sequence reads: CASRYGSEAFF. CDR3 sequence (DNA): TGTGCCAGCAGATACGGGTCTGAAGCTTTCTTT. This chain links TRBV11-2 with TRBJ1-1; D is undetermined. V gave up 6 bases and J gave up 6 bases, with 8 bases separating them. Germline CDR1 and CDR2: SGHAT and FQNNGV. This CDR3 region has 11 residues.

In this sample, this clonotype turned up a few times. The chain is built from TRBV2 and TRBJ2-5; possible D gene TRBD1, 5 bases. This CDR3 is built from 13 residues. Trimming pared 4 bases from V and 3 bases from J, leaving 9 bases between. Germline V lookup: CDR1 SNHLY, CDR2 FYNNEI. The CDR3 sequence: CASSVDRKETQYF. Here the CDR3 DNA reads TGTGCCAGCAGTGTAGACAGAAAAGAGACCCAGTACTTC.

The chain uses TRBV24-1 and TRBJ2-5; 7 bases align to TRBD2. The V gene end was trimmed by 9 bases and the J gene end by 5 bases; junction bases not matched to a gene: 2. The CDR3 consists of 11 residues. CDR1 is KGHDR and CDR2 is SFDVKD in the germline V gene. The CDR3 DNA sequence: TGTGCCACCGGGGGGGAGGAGACCCAGTACTTC. Its translation is CATGGEETQYF.

J is TRBJ2-5 and V is TRBV9; D unclear. Trimming stripped 0 bases from V and 4 bases from J, with 7 bases between. This CDR3 region has 13 residues. CDR1 is SGDLS, CDR2 YYNGEE, per germline. This CDR3 is CASSVDVGETQYF. DNA for the CDR3: TGTGCCAGCAGCGTAGACGTGGGAGAGACCCAGTACTTC.

V is TRBV6-1 and J is TRBJ1-5, with a possible D match to TRBD1 (5 bases). CDR1 is MNHNS, CDR2 SASEGT, per germline. There are 14 residues in the CDR3. V lost 0 bases to trimming and J lost 2 bases, with 5 bases between them. In DNA form, the CDR3 reads TGTGCCAGCAGTGAAGCGGGGGGCAATCAGCCCCAGCATTTT. Amino acids: CASSEAGGNQPQHF.

This clonotype was detected ten times or more. The chain combines TRBV20-1 with TRBJ2-1; a weak D match, TRBD2 (6 bases). The V end was cut by 2 bases, the J end by 4 bases, with 15 bases between. CDR3 length: 15 residues. Germline V lookup: CDR1 DFQATT, CDR2 SNEGSKA (reference sequence). The CDR3 region has the DNA TGCAGTGCTAGAACCTCTAGCGTTATTTACAATGAGCAGTTCTTC. Translated, it gives CSARTSSVIYNEQFF.

This clonotype was recorded at least ten times. J is TRBJ2-5 and V is TRBV4-2; maybe TRBD2 (6 bases). CDR3 length: 15 amino acids. The germline CDR1 and CDR2 sequences are LGHNA and YNFKEQ. V shed 2 bases and J shed 0 bases, with 10 bases lying between them. The CDR3: CASSQFSGDQETQYF. CDR3 nucleotides: TGTGCCAGCAGCCAATTTAGCGGCGACCAAGAGACCCAGTACTTC.

This clonotype was detected a few times. This chain joins TRBV6-5 and TRBJ2-3, with D unresolved. V shed 2 bases and J shed 4 bases, with 10 bases lying between them. CDR1 and CDR2 from the germline V gene are MNHEY and SVGAGI. The CDR3 has 14 residues. Written as DNA, the CDR3 is TGTGCCAGCAGTTACAGGGTTGGCGCAGATACGCAGTATTTT. Translation: CASSYRVGADTQYF.

This clonotype was observed many times. This chain joins TRBV15 and TRBJ2-5; 8 nucleotides match TRBD1. Looked up from germline, CDR1 is LNHNV and CDR2 is YYDKDF (reference sequence). The V gene end was trimmed by 0 bases and the J gene end by 3 bases; junction bases not matched to a gene: 6. CDR3 length equals 16 residues. CDR3 DNA: TGTGCCACCAGCAGAGATCAGGCAGGGGGCGAAGAGACCCAGTACTTC. It yields the protein CATSRDQAGGEETQYF.

CDR3 in amino acids: CASSPPQGDGDTQYF. The CDR3 DNA reads TGTGCCAGCTCACCACCGCAAGGGGATGGAGATACGCAGTATTTT. The chain recombines TRBV18 with TRBJ2-3; perhaps TRBD1 as D (5 bases). Trimming pared 0 bases from V and 5 bases from J, leaving 12 bases between. The CDR3 extends over 15 amino acids. Per germline, CDR1 KGHSH and CDR2 LQKENI.

This clonotype was recorded a few times. The chain links TRBV5-1 to TRBJ2-2; 7 nucleotides agree with TRBD2. This CDR3 contains 15 residues. Germline V gene lookup returns CDR1 SGHRS and CDR2 YFSETQ. V shed 2 bases, J shed 6 bases, and the junction held 7 bases outside the gene matches. CDR3 nucleotide sequence: TGCGCCAGCAGCTTACCCAGCGGGGACTCCGGGGAGCTGTTTTTT. Protein product: CASSLPSGDSGELFF. Combining the CDR3 with reference TRBV5-1 and TRBJ2-2 gives the whole variable domain KAGVTQTPRYLIKTRGQQVTLSCSPISGHRSVSWYQQTPGQGLQFLFEYFSETQRNKGNFPGRFSGRQFSNSRSEMNVSTLELGDSALYLCASSLPSGDSGELFFGEGSRLTVL.

V usage is TRBV11-2 and J usage is TRBJ2-2; 12 bases match TRBD1. V dropped 5 bases and J dropped 5; count of bases not matched to a gene: 12. Germline V gene data show CDR1 as SGHAT and CDR2 as FQNNGV. The CDR3 has 18 residues. CDR3 sequence (DNA): TGTGCCAGCAGCCCACCTCGGGGACAGGGGGCCTTAACCGGGGAGCTGTTTTTT. It codes for CASSPPRGQGALTGELFF.

This chain connects TRBV2 to TRBJ1-5, with D possibly matching TRBD1 (5 bases). The CDR3 consists of 13 residues. The V gene's germline CDR1 is SNHLY and CDR2 FYNNEI. Trimming stripped 6 bases from V and 0 bases from J, with 6 bases between. CDR3 amino acids: CASRGDSNQPQHF. In DNA, the CDR3 is TGTGCCAGCAGGGGGGATAGCAATCAGCCCCAGCATTTT.